Many counts were recorded for the clone carrying this T cell receptor beta chain. Its specificity is not known. Time point defined: newly diagnosed GD, antithyroid drugs for less than 3 months. PBMC RNA was the source of the TCR library. The data originate from a study of regulatory T cells in long-lasting Graves disease. Study-level results: Blood alone, not thyroid tissue, was studied.

The TCR beta library used iRepertoire HTBI primers with Arm-PCR amplification of CDR3. A single record per CDR3 protein comes from TCRdb applying MiXCR to the multiplex PCR reads. The data show approximately 400,000 distinct CDR3 sequences, 14% to 15% seen once. These sequences were also reported in another study, on T cells in Graves' hyperthyroidism and ophthalmopathy.

The TCR comes from a woman aged 25 to 45 with Graves disease. Sequenced material: peripheral blood mononuclear cells (PBMCs), taken at new diagnosis, from a patient treated with antithyroid drugs.

The CDR3 DNA reads as TGTGCCAGCTCACCCGGGCCGCCGGGGATGAACACTGAAGCTTTCTTT. Its protein product is CASSPGPPGMNTEAFF. J is TRBJ1-1 and V is TRBV18; no definite D call. This CDR3 spans 16 amino acids. Germline V gives CDR1 KGHSH, CDR2 LQKENI. V dropped 3 bases and J dropped 0 bases, with 14 bases sitting between them.